The sequence of this TCR beta chain was determined in a study of shared clonotypes between healthy human individuals. Study in general: Researchers drew samples from two women and three men aged 18 to 49.

The table lists this clone with a count of one. The antigen remains undetermined. CDR1 is SGHRS and CDR2 is YFSETQ in the germline V gene. V was pared by 4 bases and J by 3 bases, with 14 bases between. This CDR3 is built from 15 residues. Study-wide points: Sampling involved blood alone; tissue repertoires likely differ.

Replicate PCRs run on unsorted PBMC used around 0.3 ug DNA, which was 30,000 or so T cell genomes. DNA from unsorted PBMC was sequenced on ten immunoSEQ deep assay plates. Produced via immunoSEQ multiplex PCR; TCRdb's table is partial and in-frame only. Among about 100,000 clones listed, about half were seen once. This sequence was found in a woman in her thirties or forties in good health. Some clones in this sample may be carry-over from other donors' samples. The chain employs TRBV5-1 and TRBJ2-1; the D gene is possibly TRBD2 (6 bases). Specimen: PBMCs. In nucleotides, the CDR3 is TGCGCCAGCAGCCAAGTACGGGGGAACTACAATGAGCAGTTCTTC. This codes for CASSQVRGNYNEQFF.